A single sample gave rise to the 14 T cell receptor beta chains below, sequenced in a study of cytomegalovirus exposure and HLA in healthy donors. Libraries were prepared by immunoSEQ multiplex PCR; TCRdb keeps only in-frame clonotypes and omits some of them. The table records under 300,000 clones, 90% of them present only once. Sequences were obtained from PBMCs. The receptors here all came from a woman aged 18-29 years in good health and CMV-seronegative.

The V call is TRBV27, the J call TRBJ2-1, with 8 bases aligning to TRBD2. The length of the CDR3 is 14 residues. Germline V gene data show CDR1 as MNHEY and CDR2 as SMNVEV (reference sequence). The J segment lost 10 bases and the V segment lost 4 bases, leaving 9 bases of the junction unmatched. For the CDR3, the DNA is TGTGCCAGCAGTTATACGGGGGGGCTTGGGGAGCAGTTCTTC. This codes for CASSYTGGLGEQFF.

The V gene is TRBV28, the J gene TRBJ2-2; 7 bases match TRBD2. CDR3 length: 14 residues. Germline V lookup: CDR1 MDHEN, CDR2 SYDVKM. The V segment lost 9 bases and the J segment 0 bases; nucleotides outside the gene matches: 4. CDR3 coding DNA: TGTGCCAGTCGGGGGGATCCGAACACCGGGGAGCTGTTTTTT. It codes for CASRGDPNTGELFF.

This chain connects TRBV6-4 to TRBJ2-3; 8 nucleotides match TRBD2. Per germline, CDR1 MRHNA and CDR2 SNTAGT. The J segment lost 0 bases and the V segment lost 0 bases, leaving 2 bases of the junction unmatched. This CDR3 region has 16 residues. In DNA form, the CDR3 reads TGTGCCAGCAGTGACTCGGAGCGGGGGAGCACAGATACGCAGTATTTT. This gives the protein CASSDSERGSTDTQYF.

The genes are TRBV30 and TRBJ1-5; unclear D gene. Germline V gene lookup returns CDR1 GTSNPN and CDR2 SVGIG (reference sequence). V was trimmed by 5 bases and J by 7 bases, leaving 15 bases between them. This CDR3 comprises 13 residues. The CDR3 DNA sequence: TGTGCCTGGGCCGCGGAGGGCGGGCAGCCCCAGCATTTT. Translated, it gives CAWAAEGGQPQHF. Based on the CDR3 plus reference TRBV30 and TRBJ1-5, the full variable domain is SQTIHQWPATLVQPVGSPLSLECTVEGTSNPNLYWYRQAAGRGLQLLFYSVGIGQISSEVPQNLSASRPQDRQFILSSKKLLLSDSGFYLCAWAAEGGQPQHFGDGTRLSIL.

CDR3 DNA sequence: TGTGCCAGCAGCCCCCTCCAGGGGCGAACTCACACTGAAGCTTTCTTT. Translation gives CASSPLQGRTHTEAFF. The genes are TRBV7-8 and TRBJ1-1; TRBD1 is a possible D gene (6 bases). This CDR3 has 16 amino acids. Germline CDR1 is SGHVS and CDR2 is FQNEAQ. V lost 5 bases to trimming and J lost 3 bases, with 19 bases between them.

The CDR3 loop reads CAWNRGVYTGELFF. The CDR3 nucleotides read TGTGCCTGGAACCGGGGGGTCTACACCGGGGAGCTGTTTTTT. The V call is TRBV30, the J call TRBJ2-2; 7 positions agree with TRBD2. The CDR3 consists of 14 residues. V dropped 4 bases and J dropped 3; count of bases not matched to a gene: 5. The germline gives CDR1 GTSNPN, CDR2 SVGIG (reference sequence).

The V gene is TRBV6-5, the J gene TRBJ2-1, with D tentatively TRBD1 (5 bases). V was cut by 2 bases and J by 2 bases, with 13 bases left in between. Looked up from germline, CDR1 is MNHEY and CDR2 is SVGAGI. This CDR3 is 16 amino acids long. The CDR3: CASSYQGRTPYNEQFF. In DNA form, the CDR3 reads TGTGCCAGCAGTTACCAGGGCAGGACCCCCTACAATGAGCAGTTCTTC.

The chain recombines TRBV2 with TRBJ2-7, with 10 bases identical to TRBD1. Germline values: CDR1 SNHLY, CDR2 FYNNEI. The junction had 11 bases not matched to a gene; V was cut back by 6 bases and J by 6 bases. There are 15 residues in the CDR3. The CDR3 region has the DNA TGTGCCAGCAGACGAGATTGGGGACAGGGGAGCGAGCAGTACTTC. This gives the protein CASRRDWGQGSEQYF. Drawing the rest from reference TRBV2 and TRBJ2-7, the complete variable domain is EPEVTQTPSHQVTQMGQEVILRCVPISNHLYFYWYRQILGQKVEFLVSFYNNEISEKSEIFDDQFSVERPDGSNFTLKIRSTKLEDSAMYFCASRRDWGQGSEQYFGPGTRLTVT.

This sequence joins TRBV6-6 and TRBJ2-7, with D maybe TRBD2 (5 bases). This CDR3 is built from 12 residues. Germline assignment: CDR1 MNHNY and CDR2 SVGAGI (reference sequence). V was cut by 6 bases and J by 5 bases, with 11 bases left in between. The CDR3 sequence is CASRDPGDEQYF. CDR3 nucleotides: TGTGCCAGCAGAGACCCCGGGGACGAGCAGTACTTC.

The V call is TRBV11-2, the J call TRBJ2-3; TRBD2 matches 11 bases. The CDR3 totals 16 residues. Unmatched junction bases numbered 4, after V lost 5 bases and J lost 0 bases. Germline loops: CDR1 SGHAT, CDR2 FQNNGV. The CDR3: CASSLLAGASTDTQYF. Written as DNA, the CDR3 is TGTGCCAGCAGCCTACTAGCGGGGGCGAGCACAGATACGCAGTATTTT.

The CDR3 here is CASSLGQGNNYGYTF. CDR3 DNA sequence: TGTGCCAGCAGCCTAGGACAGGGGAATAACTATGGCTACACCTTC. The chain joins TRBV7-6 to TRBJ1-2, with 9 bases aligning to TRBD1. Looked up from germline, CDR1 is SGHVS and CDR2 is FNYEAQ. V shed 5 bases, J shed 1 base, and the junction held 5 bases outside the gene matches. The CDR3 totals 15 residues.

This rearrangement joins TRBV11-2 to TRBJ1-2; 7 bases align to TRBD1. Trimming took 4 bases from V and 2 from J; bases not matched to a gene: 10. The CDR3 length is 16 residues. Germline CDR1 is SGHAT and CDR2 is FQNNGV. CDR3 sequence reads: CASSYDHPTGNYGYTF. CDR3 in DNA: TGTGCCAGCAGCTACGACCATCCGACAGGGAACTATGGCTACACCTTC.

As DNA, the CDR3 is TGTGCCAGCAGCTTAGTGGGCAGGGACACAGATACGCAGTATTTT. It is translated as CASSLVGRDTDTQYF. This sequence joins TRBV7-2 and TRBJ2-3; a weak D match, TRBD1 (5 bases). Germline values: CDR1 SGHTA, CDR2 FQGNSA. This CDR3 is 15 amino acids long. Trimming removed 1 base at V and 2 bases at J, with 10 bases between.

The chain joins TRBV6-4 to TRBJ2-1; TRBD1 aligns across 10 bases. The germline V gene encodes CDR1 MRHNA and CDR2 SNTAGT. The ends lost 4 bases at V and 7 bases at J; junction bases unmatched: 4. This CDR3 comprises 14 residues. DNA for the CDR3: TGTGCCAGCAGTGGACAGGGGGCCGAAAATGAGCAGTTCTTC. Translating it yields CASSGQGAENEQFF.